The 14 T cell receptor beta chains below all came from one sample that was sequenced in a study of graft-versus-host responses after intestinal transplantation. Their antigens remain unidentified. The assay was immunoSEQ multiplex PCR, and TCRdb's table has in-frame clones only and misses some. The table records roughly 120,000 clones, 90% to 95% of them present only once. The sequences come from unstimulated CD4+ T cells sorted from spleen or lymph node cells, collected before intestinal transplant. These receptors originate from a human donor who received an intestinal transplant.

The chain has TRBV5-1 and TRBJ2-3; perhaps TRBD2 as D (6 bases). Germline CDR1 reads SGHRS; CDR2 reads YFSETQ. The CDR3 spans 14 residues. The V end lost 0 bases, the J end lost 6 bases, and 11 bases lay between the germline ends. The CDR3 region is CASSLGLEVDTQYF. CDR3 DNA: TGCGCCAGCAGCTTGGGACTAGAGGTGGATACGCAGTATTTT.

The V and J genes are TRBV6-5 and TRBJ1-1; D call uncertain. CDR1 and CDR2 (germline): MNHEY, SVGAGI. V was cut by 5 bases and J by 1 base, with 11 bases left in between. CDR3 length equals 14 residues. The CDR3 bases are TGTGCCAGCAGTCCTTCACGAGGGAACACTGAAGCTTTCTTT. This translates into CASSPSRGNTEAFF.

The rearrangement uses TRBV6-4 and TRBJ2-1; 10 nucleotides line up with TRBD2. The J segment lost 4 bases and the V segment lost 4 bases, leaving 4 bases of the junction unmatched. Germline loops: CDR1 MRHNA, CDR2 SNTAGT. CDR3 size: 15 residues. The CDR3 nucleotides read TGTGCCAGCAGTGGAACTAGCGGGGCGTACAATGAGCAGTTCTTC. It specifies CASSGTSGAYNEQFF.

V is TRBV25-1 and J is TRBJ2-4; D possibly corresponds to TRBD2 (5 bases). The CDR3 loop spans 13 amino acids. Per the germline V gene, CDR1 is MGHDK and CDR2 is SYGVNS. Between the trimmed V and J ends, which lost 2 bases and 7 bases, there was a span of 9 bases. The CDR3 spells CASSEPTSNIQYF. CDR3 nucleotide sequence: TGTGCCAGCAGTGAACCCACTAGTAACATTCAGTACTTC.

V and J are TRBV6-1 and TRBJ1-1; TRBD1 is a possible D gene (5 bases). The CDR3 has 15 amino acids. The V end was cut by 5 bases, the J end by 0 bases, with 13 bases between. In germline, CDR1 is MNHNS, CDR2 SASEGT. CDR3 amino acids: CASSWGGMMNTEAFF. The CDR3 coding sequence is TGTGCCAGCAGTTGGGGCGGAATGATGAACACTGAAGCTTTCTTT.

The DNA of the CDR3 is TGTGCCAGCAGCTTCGGGACCTTGGGAACCTACGAGCAGTACTTC. Translating it yields CASSFGTLGTYEQYF. V usage is TRBV7-2 and J usage is TRBJ2-7; D is tentatively TRBD1 or TRBD2 (5 bases each). Germline loops: CDR1 SGHTA, CDR2 FQGNSA. CDR3 length: 15 residues. The ends were cut back, 3 bases at V and 2 bases at J, with 14 bases in the middle.

The J gene is TRBJ2-7, the V gene TRBV9, with D hard to call. The CDR3 totals 14 residues. CDR1 is SGDLS and CDR2 is YYNGEE in the germline V gene. Trimming took off 4 bases at V and 1 base at J, with 12 bases between the two ends. The DNA of the CDR3 is TGTGCCAGCAGCCCATGGCTACTATCCTACGAGCAGTACTTC. Its protein is CASSPWLLSYEQYF.

V and J are TRBV7-2 and TRBJ1-5; weak D call: TRBD1 (5 bases). The CDR3 contains 17 residues. The V end was cut by 6 bases, the J end by 6 bases, with 24 bases between. Germline V gene data show CDR1 as SGHTA and CDR2 as FQGNSA. The CDR3 coding sequence is TGTGCCAGCAGTTACCGGGGAGGGACCCAAGGCGGTCAGCCCCAGCATTTT. Residues: CASSYRGGTQGGQPQHF. The full variable domain, completed using reference TRBV7-2 and TRBJ1-5, is GAGVSQSPSNKVTEKGKDVELRCDPISGHTALYWYRQSLGQGLEFLIYFQGNSAPDKSGLPSDRFSAERTGGSVSTLTIQRTQQEDSAVYLCASSYRGGTQGGQPQHFGDGTRLSIL.

This CDR3 is CASSPLSSWEQYF. The CDR3 bases are TGTGCCAGCAGTCCTCTGTCCTCCTGGGAGCAGTACTTC. This chain joins TRBV6-1 and TRBJ2-7; unclear D gene. The germline V and J ends were trimmed by 5 bases and 7 bases, with 15 bases remaining between them. Germline CDR1 reads MNHNS; CDR2 reads SASEGT. The CDR3 spans 13 residues.

This rearrangement joins TRBV6-5 to TRBJ2-4; 10 positions agree with TRBD2. The CDR3 is 15 amino acids. Losses at the gene ends were 4 bases for V and 3 bases for J; bases not matched to a gene: 3. Per the germline V gene, CDR1 is MNHEY and CDR2 is SVGAGI. The CDR3 nucleotides are TGTGCCAGCAGTTCCTCTAGCGGGAGCAAAAACATTCAGTACTTC. Translation gives CASSSSSGSKNIQYF.

This chain connects TRBV19 to TRBJ2-1, with TRBD2 identical over 9 bases. CDR1 is LNHDA, CDR2 SQIVND, per germline (reference sequence). Trimming removed 3 bases from V and 6 bases from J; junction bases left unmatched: 6. The CDR3 contains 15 residues. CDR3 sequence reads: CASSMSSGILNEQFF. DNA for the CDR3: TGTGCCAGTAGTATGTCTAGCGGGATACTCAATGAGCAGTTCTTC.

The genes are TRBV19 and TRBJ1-1, with D hard to call. The CDR3 covers 15 residues. V was clipped by 2 bases and J by 2 bases, with 12 bases between them. Germline CDR1 reads LNHDA; CDR2 reads SQIVND (reference sequence). CDR3 sequence (DNA): TGTGCCAGTAGTATACCCAGATTCCTAAACACTGAAGCTTTCTTT. Its translation: CASSIPRFLNTEAFF. Complete variable domain (other parts from reference TRBV19 and TRBJ1-1): DGGITQSPKYLFRKEGQNVTLSCEQNLNHDAMYWYRQDPGQGLRLIYYSQIVNDFQKGDIAEGYSVSREKKESFPLTVTSAQKNPTAFYLCASSIPRFLNTEAFFGQGTRLTVV.

V and J are TRBV6-1 and TRBJ2-7; D perhaps matches TRBD2 (5 bases). This CDR3 has 15 residues. Trimming stripped 6 bases from V and 0 bases from J, with 15 bases between. Germline CDR1 and CDR2: MNHNS and SASEGT. CDR3 loop: CASRGNRGFSYEQYF. Written as DNA, the CDR3 is TGTGCCAGCAGAGGAAACCGGGGATTCTCCTACGAGCAGTACTTC.

To note about this clone: The same CDR3 can be traced to other DNA sequences in this sample. This rearrangement joins TRBV5-1 to TRBJ1-5; no clear D. The CDR3 length is 13 residues. V was pared by 0 bases and J by 4 bases, with 5 bases between. Germline lookup yields CDR1 SGHRS and CDR2 YFSETQ. DNA for the CDR3: TGCGCCAGCAGCTTGGGCCTTAATCAGCCCCAGCATTTT. It yields the protein CASSLGLNQPQHF.